These 21 T cell receptor beta chains share one sample of origin, sequenced in a study of a mutant IDH1 vaccine in newly diagnosed glioma. Time point meaning: week 35, safety follow-up. Alongside topical imiquimod, each dose of vaccine comprised 300 ug of mutant IDH1 20-mer peptide. TCRdb's table, derived via immunoSEQ multiplex PCR, lists solely in-frame clones and lacks some. The table includes 25,000 to 30,000 clones, around 80% detected once. These receptors' antigens are unknown. The specimen comprised PBMCs, sampled from a glioma patient whose treatment included an IDH1 peptide vaccine. The source of these receptors is a man aged 50 to 60 with glioma.

The chain carries TRBV7-9 and TRBJ2-4, with D perhaps being TRBD1 or TRBD2 (7 bases each). Germline assignment: CDR1 SEHNR and CDR2 FQNEAQ (reference sequence). This CDR3 is 17 amino acids long. Trimming left V 1 base short and J 9 bases short, with 22 bases between. The CDR3 nucleotides are TGTGCCAGCAGCTTAGGGTTGGGAGGGGGCAGTAAGGGCATTCAGTACTTC. This translates into CASSLGLGGGSKGIQYF.

In its sample, this clone is medium-sized. The V and J genes are TRBV7-8 and TRBJ1-5; D unresolved. CDR3 length: 15 amino acids. Trimming pared 3 bases from V and 0 bases from J, leaving 9 bases between. CDR1 and CDR2 (germline): SGHVS, FQNEAQ. CDR3 amino acids: CASSLPGSSNQPQHF. The CDR3 DNA is TGTGCCAGCAGCTTGCCAGGTTCTAGCAATCAGCCCCAGCATTTT.

This chain connects TRBV6-1 to TRBJ2-7; D gene ambiguous. Deletions cut 6 bases from V and 0 bases from J, with 9 bases between. The germline V gene encodes CDR1 MNHNS and CDR2 SASEGT. CDR3 length equals 13 residues. CDR3 sequence reads: CASSFEGSYEQYF. The CDR3 DNA reads TGTGCCAGCAGCTTCGAAGGCTCCTACGAGCAGTACTTC.

A few counts support this clone. CDR3 sequence (DNA): TGTGCCAGCAGCTTTCGGACAGGGAGGAATTCACCCCTCCACTTT. The encoded protein is CASSFRTGRNSPLHF. This chain connects TRBV5-6 to TRBJ1-6; 8 bases align to TRBD1. This CDR3 has 15 amino acids. Trimming at V came to 2 bases and at J to 7 bases, leaving 5 bases not matched to a gene. Germline CDR1 reads SGHDT; CDR2 reads YYEEEE.

The chain recombines TRBV20-1 with TRBJ2-1; D is unresolved. V lost 6 bases, J lost 4 bases, and 7 bases lay in between. The germline V gene has CDR1 DFQATT and CDR2 SNEGSKA (reference sequence). The CDR3 spans 11 residues. The CDR3 coding sequence is TGCAGTGCGTCCTCATACAATGAGCAGTTCTTC. Translation gives CSASSYNEQFF.

The chain is built from TRBV19 and TRBJ1-2; 12 bases line up with TRBD1. Germline V gives CDR1 LNHDA, CDR2 SQIVND (reference sequence). With V trimmed by 7 bases and J by 0 bases, 3 bases remained unmatched. The CDR3 runs to 15 residues. The CDR3 sequence is CASKGQGAANYGYTF. As DNA, the CDR3 is TGTGCCAGTAAGGGACAGGGGGCAGCTAACTATGGCTACACCTTC.

V and J are TRBV5-1 and TRBJ1-3; 8 bases agree with TRBD1. This CDR3 region has 14 residues. Per germline, CDR1 SGHRS and CDR2 YFSETQ. V lost 4 bases, J lost 4 bases, and 4 bases stayed unmatched. The CDR3 nucleotides read TGCGCCAGCAGCGCGACAGGGGTCGGAAACACCATATATTTT. This gives the protein CASSATGVGNTIYF.

The chain is built from TRBV2 and TRBJ1-2; TRBD1 aligns across 7 bases. Germline assignment: CDR1 SNHLY and CDR2 FYNNEI. The CDR3 has 12 amino acids. The ends lost 8 bases at V and 2 bases at J; junction bases unmatched: 2. In nucleotides, the CDR3 is TGTGCCAGCGGACAGGCAAACTATGGCTACACCTTC. Encoded protein: CASGQANYGYTF.

CDR3: CASSLGLAGDVQETQYF. CDR3 nucleotide sequence: TGCGCCAGCAGCTTGGGACTAGCGGGCGACGTACAAGAGACCCAGTACTTC. The gene calls are TRBV5-1 and TRBJ2-5, with TRBD2 matching over 10 bases. The V gene's germline CDR1 is SGHRS and CDR2 YFSETQ. This CDR3 has 17 amino acids. V trimming: 0 bases; J trimming: 2 bases; junction bases outside the gene matches: 7. The full variable domain, in which reference TRBV5-1 and TRBJ2-5 provide the parts outside the CDR3, is KAGVTQTPRYLIKTRGQQVTLSCSPISGHRSVSWYQQTPGQGLQFLFEYFSETQRNKGNFPGRFSGRQFSNSRSEMNVSTLELGDSALYLCASSLGLAGDVQETQYFGPGTRLLVL.

This clone occurred once. This chain connects TRBV6-1 to TRBJ2-7; 11 bases map to TRBD2. Losses at the gene ends were 1 base for V and 4 bases for J; bases not matched to a gene: 6. CDR1 and CDR2 (germline): MNHNS, SASEGT. The CDR3 extends over 16 amino acids. Here the CDR3 DNA reads TGTGCCAGCAGTGAAGGCCGACTAGCGGGAAAATACGAGCAGTACTTC. This sequence encodes CASSEGRLAGKYEQYF.

CDR3 amino acids: CASIGGGGNEQFF. Here the CDR3 DNA reads TGTGCCAGCATAGGAGGGGGGGGGAATGAGCAGTTCTTC. This chain links TRBV6-1 with TRBJ2-1; TRBD2 might be the D (7 bases). Germline values: CDR1 MNHNS, CDR2 SASEGT. The CDR3 length is 13 residues. V lost 7 bases, J lost 7 bases, and 14 bases lay in between.

This clone has more than one count but fewer than ten. V is TRBV6-6 and J is TRBJ2-5, with TRBD1 as a possible D gene (5 bases). The germline V gene has CDR1 MNHNY and CDR2 SVGAGI (reference sequence). Between the trimmed V and J ends, which lost 8 bases and 1 base, there was a span of 8 bases. This CDR3 comprises 12 residues. CDR3: CASDSAQETQYF. The CDR3, as DNA: TGTGCCAGCGACAGCGCCCAAGAGACCCAGTACTTC.

V gene TRBV28 combines with J gene TRBJ2-2, with D perhaps TRBD1 (6 bases). Germline-derived CDR1 and CDR2 are MDHEN and SYDVKM. V was clipped by 6 bases and J by 4 bases, with 12 bases between them. The CDR3 covers 14 residues. In DNA, the CDR3 is TGTGCCAGCAGATCCGGACAGCCCACCGGGGAGCTGTTTTTT. It specifies CASRSGQPTGELFF.

The chain couples TRBV11-2 to TRBJ1-2, with D possibly matching TRBD1 (6 bases). From germline, CDR1 is SGHAT and CDR2 FQNNGV. The V and J ends lost 5 bases and 7 bases respectively, with 23 bases between them. The CDR3 covers 16 residues. The chain's CDR3 is CASSPWEGETRGGYTF. In DNA form, the CDR3 reads TGTGCCAGCAGCCCTTGGGAGGGGGAGACCCGGGGTGGCTACACCTTC.

The chain employs TRBV14 and TRBJ2-2; D gene unclear. The CDR3 has 12 residues. Trimming cost V 4 bases and J 7 bases, with 7 bases left between them. CDR1 is SGHDN, CDR2 FVKESK, per germline. The CDR3 region has the DNA TGTGCCAGCAGCCCCTTGCGCGGGGAGCTGTTTTTT. Amino acid sequence: CASSPLRGELFF. Complete variable domain (other parts from reference TRBV14 and TRBJ2-2): EAGVTQFPSHSVIEKGQTVTLRCDPISGHDNLYWYRRVMGKEIKFLLHFVKESKQDESGMPNNRFLAERTGGTYSTLKVQPAELEDSGVYFCASSPLRGELFFGEGSRLTVL.

This sequence joins TRBV25-1 and TRBJ2-2; D is undetermined. Per germline, CDR1 MGHDK and CDR2 SYGVNS. V lost 2 bases and J lost 6, with 4 bases in between. The CDR3 covers 12 residues. The CDR3 coding sequence is TGTGCCAGCAGTGAAGTTCCCGGGGAGCTGTTTTTT. It codes for CASSEVPGELFF.

The table lists this clone with a count of one. This chain links TRBV7-9 with TRBJ2-1, with 11 bases identical to TRBD1. V was pared by 4 bases and J by 8 bases, with 7 bases of the junction left unmatched. The CDR3 runs 15 residues. CDR1 SEHNR and CDR2 FQNEAQ come from the germline V gene (reference sequence). CDR3 bases: TGTGCCAGCAGCTCCCGGGACAGGGGGGACTATGAGCAGTTCTTC. It encodes CASSSRDRGDYEQFF.

CDR3 residues: CASSSRGASDGYTF. DNA for the CDR3: TGTGCCAGCAGTTCCCGCGGGGCGTCGGATGGCTACACCTTC. The chain uses TRBV28 and TRBJ1-2, with D possibly TRBD1 on 5 matching bases. V lost 4 bases and J 6 bases, leaving 15 bases between the germline ends. This CDR3 comprises 14 residues. Per germline, CDR1 MDHEN and CDR2 SYDVKM.

The sample holds one count of this clone. The chain has TRBV7-2 and TRBJ2-7; tentatively, D is TRBD1 or TRBD2 (5 bases each). The CDR3 is 15 residues long. Trimming pared 2 bases from V and 2 bases from J, leaving 13 bases between. Germline CDR1 and CDR2: SGHTA and FQGNSA. The DNA of the CDR3 is TGTGCCAGCAGCTTAAGAGGGACGAAGGCCTACGAGCAGTACTTC. It translates to CASSLRGTKAYEQYF. The full variable domain, rest sourced from reference TRBV7-2 and TRBJ2-7, is GAGVSQSPSNKVTEKGKDVELRCDPISGHTALYWYRQSLGQGLEFLIYFQGNSAPDKSGLPSDRFSAERTGGSVSTLTIQRTQQEDSAVYLCASSLRGTKAYEQYFGPGTRLTVT.

The rearrangement links TRBV7-9 to TRBJ2-3; maybe TRBD1 (6 bases). This CDR3 region has 14 residues. V lost 7 bases, J lost 4 bases, and 15 bases lay in between. CDR1 SEHNR and CDR2 FQNEAQ come from the germline V gene (reference sequence). The CDR3 region has the DNA TGTGCCAGCACCCGATGGACAGTTCCAGATACGCAGTATTTT. This translates into CASTRWTVPDTQYF.

This clone was picked up a small number of times. The CDR3 loop reads CASSPASNEQYF. In DNA form, the CDR3 reads TGTGCCAGCAGTCCCGCCAGCAACGAGCAGTACTTC. The chain couples TRBV27 to TRBJ2-7; D gene ambiguous. This CDR3 is 12 amino acids long. Germline CDR1 and CDR2: MNHEY and SMNVEV (reference sequence). Deletions cut 5 bases from V and 5 bases from J, with 10 bases between.